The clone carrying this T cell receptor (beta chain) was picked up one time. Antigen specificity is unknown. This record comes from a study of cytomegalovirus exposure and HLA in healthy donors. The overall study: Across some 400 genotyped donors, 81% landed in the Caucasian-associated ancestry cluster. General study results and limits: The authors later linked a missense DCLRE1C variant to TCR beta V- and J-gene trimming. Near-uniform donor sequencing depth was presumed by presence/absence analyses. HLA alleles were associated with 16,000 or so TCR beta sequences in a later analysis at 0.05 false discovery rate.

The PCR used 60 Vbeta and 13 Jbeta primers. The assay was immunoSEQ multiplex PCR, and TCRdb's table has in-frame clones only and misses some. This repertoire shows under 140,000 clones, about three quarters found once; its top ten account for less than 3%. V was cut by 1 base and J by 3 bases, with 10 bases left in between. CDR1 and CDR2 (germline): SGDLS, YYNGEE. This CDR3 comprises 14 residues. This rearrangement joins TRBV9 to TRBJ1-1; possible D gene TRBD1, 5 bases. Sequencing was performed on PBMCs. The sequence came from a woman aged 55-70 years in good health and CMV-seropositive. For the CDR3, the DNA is TGTGCCAGCAGCGTATCGGGGGTTGACACTGAAGCTTTCTTT. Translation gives CASSVSGVDTEAFF.